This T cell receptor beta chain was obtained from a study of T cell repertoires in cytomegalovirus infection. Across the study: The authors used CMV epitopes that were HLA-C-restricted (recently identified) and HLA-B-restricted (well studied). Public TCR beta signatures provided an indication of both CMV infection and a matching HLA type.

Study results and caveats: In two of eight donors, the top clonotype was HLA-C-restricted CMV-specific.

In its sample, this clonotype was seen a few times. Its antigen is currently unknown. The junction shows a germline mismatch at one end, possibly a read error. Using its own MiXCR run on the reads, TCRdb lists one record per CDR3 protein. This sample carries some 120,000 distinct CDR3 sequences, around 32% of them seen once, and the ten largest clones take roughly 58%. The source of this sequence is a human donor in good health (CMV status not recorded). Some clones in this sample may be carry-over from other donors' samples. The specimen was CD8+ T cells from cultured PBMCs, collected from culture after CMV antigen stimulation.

CDR3 protein: CASSYGTIYGYTF. The CDR3 coding sequence is TGTGCCAGTAGTTATGGGACCATATATGGCTACACCTTC. The chain uses TRBV6-8 and TRBJ1-2; D is perhaps TRBD1 (5 bases). Germline assignment: CDR1 MNHGY and CDR2 SAAAGT. This CDR3 is 13 amino acids long.